These 11 T cell receptor delta chains share one sample of origin, sequenced in a study of γδ T cells in repeated Plasmodium falciparum infection (dated by TCRdb to 2020 to 2023). Library construction relied on multiplex PCR. Instrument used: Illumina MiSeq. With CATT, TCRdb called clones again from the public reads; duplicate DNA rows were later joined. The sample table holds 45,000 to 60,000 delta-chain clones, of which 1.9% were seen once. The top ten constitute around 24% of the sample. For bulk TCR repertoire analysis, Vgamma9/Vdelta2+ and Vdelta2-negative gammadelta T cell populations were flow-sorted out of peripheral blood mononuclear cells. The sequenced sample consisted of gamma-delta T cells from blood. Receptor source: a pool of human donors (malaria-infected and uninfected, not separated).

This clone occurred a few times. A far larger clone is a single base away, which makes a read error likely. The sample has other DNA sequences that encode this CDR3 too. This chain links TRDV3 with TRDJ1, with 8 bases aligning to TRDD3. The J gene, absent from TCRdb, was called here by matching the DNA to germline. V was clipped by 2 bases and J by 0 bases; unmatched bases: 8. Germline V gene lookup returns CDR1 TVYSNPD and CDR2 GDNSRS (reference sequence). This CDR3 spans 15 amino acids. CDR3: CAFYLGILNTDKLIF. For the CDR3, the DNA is TGTGCCTTTTACTTGGGGATACTCAACACCGATAAACTCATCTTT.

Points on this clone: A much larger clone differs from this one at a single base, so this may be a read error. The genes are TRDV1 and TRDJ1; 7 nucleotides match TRDD3. Since TCRdb gives no J gene, matching the DNA to germline was used here to assign it. This CDR3 comprises 22 residues. The germline V gene has CDR1 TSWWSYY and CDR2 QGS. Trimming took 1 base from V and 2 from J; bases not matched to a gene: 25. The chain's CDR3 is CALGERSPPFKDRSGDTDKLIF. CDR3 DNA: TGTGCTCTTGGGGAACGGTCTCCCCCCTTCAAAGACCGGTCGGGGGATACCGATAAACTCATCTTT.

On this clone itself: The TCRdb protein comes from a much larger clone and disagrees with this DNA's translation at residue 9, likely due to a read error; the protein given here is derived from the DNA. V and J are TRDV1 and TRDJ1; TRDD3 agrees at 12 bases. The J gene, left out of TCRdb, was set here by checking the DNA against germline. This CDR3 region has 24 residues. Germline V lookup: CDR1 TSWWSYY, CDR2 QGS. V lost 4 bases, J lost 3 bases, and 30 bases stayed unmatched. CDR3 sequence reads: CALGAPKLLLRARSGGYGPDKLIF. The CDR3 DNA sequence: TGTGCTCTTGGGGCCCCGAAACTCCTCCTACGCGCTAGGTCTGGGGGATACGGACCCGATAAACTCATCTTT.

This clone was picked up a small number of times. This is likely an artifact of a read error, given a far larger clone one base away. The same CDR3 is also encoded by other DNA sequences in this sample. The chain employs TRAV38-2/DV8 and TRDJ1; 12 positions match TRDD3. As TCRdb names no J gene, one was assigned here on the basis of a DNA match to germline. The CDR3 totals 24 residues. Germline loops: CDR1 TSESDYY, CDR2 QEAYKQQN. Germline trimming cut 0 bases from V and 3 bases from J; bases unmatched to any gene: 27. CDR3: CAYRSARRWDPLLGDTWSADKLIF. Written as DNA, the CDR3 is TGTGCTTATAGGAGCGCGAGACGTTGGGACCCCTTACTGGGGGATACTTGGTCGGCCGATAAACTCATCTTT.

This clone was detected a few times. The likely explanation is a read error, given a far larger clone one base away. Other DNA sequences in this sample translate to the same CDR3. The rearrangement joins TRDV1 to TRDJ1, with 12 positions matching TRDD3. The J gene was not available in TCRdb and was assigned here by matching the DNA to germline segments. This CDR3 has 20 amino acids. Trimming took 6 bases from V and 0 from J; bases not matched to a gene: 17. The V gene's germline CDR1 is TSWWSYY and CDR2 QGS. CDR3 nucleotides: TGTGCTCTTGGAGAAGGTCTACCGTACTGGGGGATACCGTACACCGATAAACTCATCTTT. It is translated as CALGEGLPYWGIPYTDKLIF.

This clone was detected only a few times. TCRdb's listed protein matches a much larger clone and diverges from this DNA's translation at residue 8, likely through a read error; the protein shown comes from the DNA. This sequence joins TRDV2 and TRDJ1, with D possibly TRDD3 on 6 matching bases. No J gene was available from TCRdb, and it was assigned here by a germline match of the DNA. This CDR3 has 17 residues. CDR1 and CDR2 (germline): GEAIGNYY, EKD. Trimming shortened V by 5 bases and J by 1 base, and 22 bases separated the two germline ends. The CDR3 here is CACGIGGKRWCTDKLIF. CDR3 coding DNA: TGTGCCTGTGGGATAGGGGGGAAACGTTGGTGCACCGATAAACTCATCTTT.

This clone was observed a few times. TCRdb's protein, taken from a much larger clone, differs from this DNA's translation at residue 8, likely owing to a read error; the protein displayed comes from the DNA. The chain carries TRDV1 and TRDJ1; 9 nucleotides match TRDD3. In the absence of a J gene in TCRdb, the DNA was matched to germline to assign it here. V gave up 0 bases and J gave up 0 bases; unmatched junction bases: 17. Germline-derived CDR1 and CDR2 are TSWWSYY and QGS. The CDR3 is 21 residues long. CDR3 protein: CALGELPIRYWGTSYTDKLIF. CDR3 sequence (DNA): TGTGCTCTTGGGGAACTTCCCATCAGGTACTGGGGGACCTCGTACACCGATAAACTCATCTTT.

This clone was observed a handful of times. The protein given by TCRdb reflects a much larger clone and differs at residue 13 from this DNA's translation, likely from a read error; the protein shown is the DNA's translation. V gene TRDV2 was called; the J gene was not; TRDD3 is the table's D call, not checked against the DNA. This CDR3 is 15 amino acids long. Germline CDR1 reads GEAIGNYY; CDR2 reads EKD. The DNA of the CDR3 is TGTGCCTGTGACACGAGAGTACTGGGGGATGACAAATTCATCTTT. Translation gives CACDTRVLGDDKFIF.

This clone was counted only a few times. The mismatch at residue 10 between this DNA's translation and the TCRdb protein of a much larger clone likely reflects a read error; the protein shown is translated from the DNA. The J gene is TRDJ1, the V gene TRDV1; 9 nucleotides line up with TRDD3. Since TCRdb gives no J gene, matching the DNA to germline was used here to assign it. V dropped 3 bases and J dropped 7; count of bases not matched to a gene: 24. Per the germline V gene, CDR1 is TSWWSYY and CDR2 is QGS. The CDR3 contains 20 residues. The CDR3 DNA sequence: TGTGCTCTTGGGGACCTCCTACCTACGGCCCCTGGGGGATTGAGAGGTAAACTCATCTTT. This translates into CALGDLLPTAPGGLRGKLIF.

This clone showed up many times. This likely traces to a read error, being one base from a far larger clone. Other DNA sequences of this sample code for an identical CDR3. The chain combines TRDV1 with TRDJ1; no reliable D call. The CDR3 is 14 amino acids. The germline V gene has CDR1 TSWWSYY and CDR2 QGS. In nucleotides, the CDR3 is TGTGCTCTCGGGGTCCCAAATGTGCCGGATAAACTCATCTTT. Its protein is CALGVPNVPDKLIF.

In the case of this clone: One base separates it from a far larger clone, so it is likely a read error. In the same sample, other DNA sequences code for this CDR3. This sequence joins TRDV1 and TRDJ1; tentatively, D is TRDD2 (5 bases). TCRdb supplies no J gene; here it was assigned by aligning the nucleotide sequence to germline. The CDR3 runs 21 residues. CDR1 is TSWWSYY, CDR2 QGS, per germline. Trimming stripped 1 base from V and 0 bases from J, with 27 bases between. This CDR3 is CALGEHYVFFLRGTYTDKLIF. The CDR3, as DNA: TGTGCTCTTGGGGAACACTATGTATTTTTCCTGCGAGGGACTTACACCGATAAACTCATCTTT.